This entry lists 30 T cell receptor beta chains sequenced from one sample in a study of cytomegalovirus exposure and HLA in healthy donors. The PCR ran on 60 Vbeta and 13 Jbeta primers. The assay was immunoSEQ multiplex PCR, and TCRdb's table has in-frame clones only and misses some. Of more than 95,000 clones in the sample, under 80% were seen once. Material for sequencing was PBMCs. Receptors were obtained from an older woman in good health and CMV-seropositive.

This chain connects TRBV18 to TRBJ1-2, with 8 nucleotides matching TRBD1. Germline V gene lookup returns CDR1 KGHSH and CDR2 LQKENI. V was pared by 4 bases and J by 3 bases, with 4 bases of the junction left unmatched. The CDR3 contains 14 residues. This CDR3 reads CASSLDRVDYGYTF. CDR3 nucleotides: TGTGCCAGCTCACTGGACAGGGTGGACTATGGCTACACCTTC.

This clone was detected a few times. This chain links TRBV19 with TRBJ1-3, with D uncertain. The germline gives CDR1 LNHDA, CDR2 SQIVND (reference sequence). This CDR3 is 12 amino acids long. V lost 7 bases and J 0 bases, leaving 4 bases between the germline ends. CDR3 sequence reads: CASTGSGNTIYF. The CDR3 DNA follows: TGTGCCAGTACGGGCTCTGGAAACACCATATATTTT.

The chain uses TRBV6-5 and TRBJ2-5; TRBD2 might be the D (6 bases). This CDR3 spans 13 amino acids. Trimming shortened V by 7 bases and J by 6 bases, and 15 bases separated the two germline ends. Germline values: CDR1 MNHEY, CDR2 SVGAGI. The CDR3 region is CASMPGGGKTQYF. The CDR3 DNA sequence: TGTGCCAGCATGCCCGGGGGAGGAAAGACCCAGTACTTC.

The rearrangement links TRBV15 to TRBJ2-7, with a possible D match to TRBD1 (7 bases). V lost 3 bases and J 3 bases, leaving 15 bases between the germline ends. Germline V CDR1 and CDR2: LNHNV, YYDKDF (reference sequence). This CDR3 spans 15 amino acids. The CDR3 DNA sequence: TGTGCCACCAGCAGGGGGGGACAGACCGACTACGAGCAGTACTTC. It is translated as CATSRGGQTDYEQYF.

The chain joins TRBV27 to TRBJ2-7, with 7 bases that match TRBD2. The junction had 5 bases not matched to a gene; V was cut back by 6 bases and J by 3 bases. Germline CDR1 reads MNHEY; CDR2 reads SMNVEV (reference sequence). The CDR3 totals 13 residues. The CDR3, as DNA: TGTGCCAGCAGGGGGGACTATTACTACGAGCAGTACTTC. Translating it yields CASRGDYYYEQYF.

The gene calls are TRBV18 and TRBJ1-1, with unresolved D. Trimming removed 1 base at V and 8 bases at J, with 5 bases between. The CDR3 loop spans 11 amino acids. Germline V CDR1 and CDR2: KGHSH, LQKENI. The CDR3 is CASSPQREAFF. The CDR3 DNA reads TGTGCCAGCTCACCACAGCGCGAAGCTTTCTTT.

The CDR3 here is CASSRSQADYDEQYF. The CDR3, as DNA: TGTGCCAGCAGCCGGTCACAGGCGGACTATGACGAGCAGTACTTC. The J gene is TRBJ2-7, the V gene TRBV5-4; TRBD2 is a possible D gene (6 bases). Germline CDR1 SGHNT, CDR2 YYREEE (reference sequence). CDR3 length equals 15 residues. V dropped 4 bases and J dropped 5 bases, with 19 bases sitting between them.

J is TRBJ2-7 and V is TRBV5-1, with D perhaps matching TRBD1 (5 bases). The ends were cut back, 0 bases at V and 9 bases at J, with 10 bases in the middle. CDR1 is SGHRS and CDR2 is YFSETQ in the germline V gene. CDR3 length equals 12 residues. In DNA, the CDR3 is TGCGCCAGCAGCTTGGTAGGGGATACGCAGTACTTC. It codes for CASSLVGDTQYF.

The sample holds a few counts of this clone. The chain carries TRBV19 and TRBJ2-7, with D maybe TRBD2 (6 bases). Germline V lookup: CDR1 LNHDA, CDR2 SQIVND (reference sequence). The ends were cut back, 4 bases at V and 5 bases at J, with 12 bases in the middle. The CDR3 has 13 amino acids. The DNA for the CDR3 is TGTGCCAGTAGTAGTCGGAGGGGAAACGAGCAGTACTTC. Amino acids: CASSSRRGNEQYF.

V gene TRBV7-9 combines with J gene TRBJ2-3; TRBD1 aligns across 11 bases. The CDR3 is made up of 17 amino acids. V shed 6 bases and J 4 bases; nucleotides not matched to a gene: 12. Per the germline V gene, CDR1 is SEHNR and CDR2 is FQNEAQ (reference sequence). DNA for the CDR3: TGTGCCAGCAGATTGGGGGTAGGGACAGGGGGTCCAGATACGCAGTATTTT. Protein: CASRLGVGTGGPDTQYF.

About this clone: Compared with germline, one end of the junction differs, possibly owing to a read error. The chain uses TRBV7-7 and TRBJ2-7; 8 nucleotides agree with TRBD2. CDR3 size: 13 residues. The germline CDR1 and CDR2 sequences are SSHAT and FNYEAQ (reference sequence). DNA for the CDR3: TGTGCTAGCAGCTTAGCGAGCGGGGGCGAGCAGTACTTC. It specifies CASSLASGGEQYF.

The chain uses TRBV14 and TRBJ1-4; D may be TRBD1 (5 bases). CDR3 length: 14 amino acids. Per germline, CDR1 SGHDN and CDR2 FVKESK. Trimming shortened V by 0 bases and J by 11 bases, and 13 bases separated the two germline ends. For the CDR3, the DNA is TGTGCCAGCAGCCAAGATCTTAGTGGGGCGAAACTGTTTTTT. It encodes CASSQDLSGAKLFF. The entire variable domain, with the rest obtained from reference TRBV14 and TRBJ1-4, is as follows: EAGVTQFPSHSVIEKGQTVTLRCDPISGHDNLYWYRRVMGKEIKFLLHFVKESKQDESGMPNNRFLAERTGGTYSTLKVQPAELEDSGVYFCASSQDLSGAKLFFGSGTQLSVL.

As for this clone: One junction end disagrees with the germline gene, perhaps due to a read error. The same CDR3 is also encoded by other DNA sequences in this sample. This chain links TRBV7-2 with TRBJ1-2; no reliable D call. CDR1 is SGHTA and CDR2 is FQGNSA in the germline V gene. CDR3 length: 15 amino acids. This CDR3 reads CASSLGPDSNYGYTF. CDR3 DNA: TGCGCCAGCAGCTTAGGGCCGGATAGCAACTATGGCTACACCTTC. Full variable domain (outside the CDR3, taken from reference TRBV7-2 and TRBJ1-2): GAGVSQSPSNKVTEKGKDVELRCDPISGHTALYWYRQSLGQGLEFLIYFQGNSAPDKSGLPSDRFSAERTGGSVSTLTIQRTQQEDSAVYLCASSLGPDSNYGYTFGSGTRLTVV.

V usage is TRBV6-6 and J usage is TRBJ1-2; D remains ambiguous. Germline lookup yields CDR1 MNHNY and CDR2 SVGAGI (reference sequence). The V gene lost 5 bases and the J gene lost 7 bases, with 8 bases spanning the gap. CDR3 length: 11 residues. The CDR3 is CASSRSVGYTF. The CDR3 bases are TGTGCCAGCAGTAGATCGGTTGGCTACACCTTC.

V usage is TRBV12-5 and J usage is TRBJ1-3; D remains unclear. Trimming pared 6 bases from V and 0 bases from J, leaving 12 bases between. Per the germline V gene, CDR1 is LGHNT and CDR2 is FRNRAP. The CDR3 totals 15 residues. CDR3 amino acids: CASGRSSLSGNTIYF. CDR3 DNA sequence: TGTGCTAGTGGCCGGTCGTCCCTCTCTGGAAACACCATATATTTT.

The CDR3: CASSGTGAFYGYTF. The CDR3 bases are TGTGCCAGCAGTGGGACAGGGGCCTTCTATGGCTACACCTTC. This chain joins TRBV6-6 and TRBJ1-2; 10 bases agree with TRBD1. Looked up from germline, CDR1 is MNHNY and CDR2 is SVGAGI (reference sequence). With 5 bases clipped from V and 4 bases from J, the junction kept 4 bases outside the gene matches. There are 14 residues in the CDR3.

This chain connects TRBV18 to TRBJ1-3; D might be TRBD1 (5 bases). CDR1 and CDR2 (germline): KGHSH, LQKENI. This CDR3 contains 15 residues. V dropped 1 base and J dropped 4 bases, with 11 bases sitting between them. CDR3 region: CASSPLEGSGNTIYF. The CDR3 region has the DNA TGTGCCAGCTCACCACTGGAGGGGTCCGGAAACACCATATATTTT. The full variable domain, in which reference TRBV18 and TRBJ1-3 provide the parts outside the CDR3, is NAGVMQNPRHLVRRRGQEARLRCSPMKGHSHVYWYRQLPEEGLKFMVYLQKENIIDESGMPKERFSAEFPKEGPSILRIQQVVRGDSAAYFCASSPLEGSGNTIYFGEGSWLTVV.

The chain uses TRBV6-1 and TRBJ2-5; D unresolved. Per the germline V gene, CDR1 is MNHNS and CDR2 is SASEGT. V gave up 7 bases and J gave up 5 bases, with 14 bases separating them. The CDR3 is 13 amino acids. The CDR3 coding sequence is TGTGCCAGCACAACAGCCGCGACGGAGACCCAGTACTTC. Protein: CASTTAATETQYF.

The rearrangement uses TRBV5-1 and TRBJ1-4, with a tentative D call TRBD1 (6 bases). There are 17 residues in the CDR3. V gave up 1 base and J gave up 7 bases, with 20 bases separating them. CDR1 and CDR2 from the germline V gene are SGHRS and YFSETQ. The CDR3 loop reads CASSLTPQGAGGEKLFF. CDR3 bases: TGCGCCAGCAGCTTGACCCCACAGGGAGCGGGAGGTGAAAAACTGTTTTTT.

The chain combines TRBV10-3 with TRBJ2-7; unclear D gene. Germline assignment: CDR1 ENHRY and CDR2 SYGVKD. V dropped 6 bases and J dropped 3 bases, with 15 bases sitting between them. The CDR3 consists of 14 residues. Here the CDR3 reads CAISEEPPIYEQYF. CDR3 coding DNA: TGTGCCATCAGCGAAGAGCCGCCGATCTACGAGCAGTACTTC.

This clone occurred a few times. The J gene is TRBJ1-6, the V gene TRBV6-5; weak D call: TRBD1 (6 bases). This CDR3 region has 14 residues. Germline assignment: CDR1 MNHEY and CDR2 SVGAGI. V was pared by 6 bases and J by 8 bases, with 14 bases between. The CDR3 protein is CASREQGRDSPLHF. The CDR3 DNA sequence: TGTGCCAGCAGGGAACAGGGTAGGGATTCACCCCTCCACTTT.

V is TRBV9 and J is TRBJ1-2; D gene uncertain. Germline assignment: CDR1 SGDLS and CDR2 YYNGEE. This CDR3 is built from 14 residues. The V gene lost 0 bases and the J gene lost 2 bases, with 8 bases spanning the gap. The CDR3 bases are TGTGCCAGCAGCGTAGTCGGAGGGAACTATGGCTACACCTTC. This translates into CASSVVGGNYGYTF. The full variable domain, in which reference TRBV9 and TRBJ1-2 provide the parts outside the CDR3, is DSGVTQTPKHLITATGQRVTLRCSPRSGDLSVYWYQQSLDQGLQFLIQYYNGEERAKGNILERFSAQQFPDLHSELNLSSLELGDSALYFCASSVVGGNYGYTFGSGTRLTVV.

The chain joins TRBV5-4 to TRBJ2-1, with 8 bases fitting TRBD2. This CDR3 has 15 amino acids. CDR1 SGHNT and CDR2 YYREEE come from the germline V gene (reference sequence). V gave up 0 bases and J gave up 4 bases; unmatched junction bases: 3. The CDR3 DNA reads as TGTGCCAGCAGCTTGGGTAGCGGGAAATACAATGAGCAGTTCTTC. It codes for CASSLGSGKYNEQFF.

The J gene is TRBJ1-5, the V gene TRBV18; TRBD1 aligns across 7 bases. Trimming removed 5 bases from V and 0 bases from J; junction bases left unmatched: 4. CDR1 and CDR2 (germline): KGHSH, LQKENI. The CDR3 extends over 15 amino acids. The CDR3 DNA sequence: TGTGCCAGCTCAGGCGGACAGGATAGCAATCAGCCCCAGCATTTT. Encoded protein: CASSGGQDSNQPQHF.

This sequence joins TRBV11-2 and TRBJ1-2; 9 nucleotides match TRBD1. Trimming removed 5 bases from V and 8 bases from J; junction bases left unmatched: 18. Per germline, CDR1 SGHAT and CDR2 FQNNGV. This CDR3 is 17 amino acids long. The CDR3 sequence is CASSTVPGQGPTQGYTF. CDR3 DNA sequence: TGTGCCAGCAGCACAGTCCCGGGACAGGGCCCGACGCAAGGCTACACCTTC.

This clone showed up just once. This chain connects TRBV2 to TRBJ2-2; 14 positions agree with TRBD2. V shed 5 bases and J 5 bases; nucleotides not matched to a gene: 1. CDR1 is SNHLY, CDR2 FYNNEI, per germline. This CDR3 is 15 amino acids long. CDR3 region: CASSWTSGGTGELFF. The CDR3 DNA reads TGTGCCAGCAGTTGGACTAGCGGGGGGACCGGGGAGCTGTTTTTT.

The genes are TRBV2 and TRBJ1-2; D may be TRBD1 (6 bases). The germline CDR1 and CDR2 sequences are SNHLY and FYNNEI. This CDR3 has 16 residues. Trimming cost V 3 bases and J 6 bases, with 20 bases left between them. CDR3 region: CASSEDGGGVEDGYTF. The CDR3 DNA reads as TGTGCCAGCAGTGAGGATGGGGGGGGCGTAGAGGATGGCTACACCTTC.

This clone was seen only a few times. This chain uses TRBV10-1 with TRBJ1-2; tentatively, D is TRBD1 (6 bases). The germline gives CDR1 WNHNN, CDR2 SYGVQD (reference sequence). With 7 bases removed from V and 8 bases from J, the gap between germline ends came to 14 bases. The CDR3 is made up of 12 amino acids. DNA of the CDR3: TGCGCCAGCACTCCCAGGGGTGGAGGCTACACCTTC. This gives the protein CASTPRGGGYTF.

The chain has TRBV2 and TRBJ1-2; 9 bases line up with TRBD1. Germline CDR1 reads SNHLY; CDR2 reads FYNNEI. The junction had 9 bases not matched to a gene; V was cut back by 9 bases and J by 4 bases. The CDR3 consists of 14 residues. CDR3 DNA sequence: TGTGCCAGTAAAAACAGGGGGCAGGGCTATGGCTACACCTTC. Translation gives CASKNRGQGYGYTF.

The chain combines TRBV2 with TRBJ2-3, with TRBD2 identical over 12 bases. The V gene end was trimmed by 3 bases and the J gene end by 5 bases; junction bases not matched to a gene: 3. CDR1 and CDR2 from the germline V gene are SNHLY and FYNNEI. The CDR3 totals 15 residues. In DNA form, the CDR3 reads TGTGCCAGCAGTGAGCTAGCGGGAGGGTTAGATACGCAGTATTTT. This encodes CASSELAGGLDTQYF.